This TCR beta chain was profiled in a study of blood T cell repertoires in COVID-19. Trimming took 8 bases from V and 5 from J, leaving 12 bases between them. CDR3 size: 11 residues. The germline V gene has CDR1 GTSNPN and CDR2 SVGIG (reference sequence). Profiling relied on immunoSEQ multiplex PCR, and the TCRdb table lists in-frame clones only, not all of them. The data show approximately 60,000 clones, with around four fifths seen just once and just over 20% held by the top ten. Sequenced input: peripheral blood. The receptor was derived from a woman over 75 with active or convalescent COVID-19. This rearrangement joins TRBV30 to TRBJ1-2, with no clear D. This CDR3 is CAAVPTYGYTF. The CDR3, as DNA: TGTGCCGCTGTCCCGACTTATGGCTACACCTTC.